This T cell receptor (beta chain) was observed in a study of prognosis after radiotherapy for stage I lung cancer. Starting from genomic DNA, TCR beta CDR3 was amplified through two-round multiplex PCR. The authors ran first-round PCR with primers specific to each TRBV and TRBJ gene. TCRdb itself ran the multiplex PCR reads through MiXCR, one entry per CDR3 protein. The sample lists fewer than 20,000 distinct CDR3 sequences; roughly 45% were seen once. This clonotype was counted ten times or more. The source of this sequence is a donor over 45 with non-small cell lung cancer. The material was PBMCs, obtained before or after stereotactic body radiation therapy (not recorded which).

DNA of the CDR3: TGCAGTGCTAGGACTAGCGGGGGGGTGCTTGAGACCCAGTACTTC. Translating it yields CSARTSGGVLETQYF. The chain links TRBV20-1 to TRBJ2-5, with TRBD2 identical over 14 bases. Germline V gives CDR1 DFQATT, CDR2 SNEGSKA (reference sequence). The CDR3 totals 15 residues. The trim removed 3 bases at V and 5 bases at J, leaving 5 bases unmatched.